The source of this T cell receptor beta chain is a study of shared clonotypes between healthy human individuals. Whole-study results and caveats: The study sampled only blood, and tissue repertoires likely differ. Sharing across four donors was seen in around 5% of naive CD4 clonotypes.

Concerning this clone itself: Its cognate antigen is unknown.

The CD8 memory sample joined CD45RO+ cells and CCR7-negative CD45RA+ cells. Methods used by the authors: With immunoSEQ giving junction-only sequences and no quality scores, filtering differed. Method: immunoSEQ multiplex PCR; TCRdb's copy keeps in-frame clones and lacks some. Clonal size and the V and J genes are those of that table, whereas D and trimming came from the DNA. Counted here are 650,000 to 700,000 clones, 90% occurring once; the ten biggest clones make up about 33%. CDR1 and CDR2 (germline): SGHAT, FQNNGV. Deletions cut 4 bases from V and 5 bases from J, with 15 bases between. CDR3 length equals 15 residues.

This clonotype was obtained from a man aged 18 to 29 in good health. Some clones in this sample may be carry-over from other donors' samples. Sequenced: memory CD8+ T cells from PBMCs. The subset is: CD45RO+ cells pooled with CCR7-negative TemRA cells. The chain is built from TRBV11-2 and TRBJ1-3; D is unresolved. The DNA for the CDR3 is TGTGCCAGCAGCTCCCGCAGAGAAGACCGAAACACCATATATTTT. It yields the protein CASSSRREDRNTIYF.